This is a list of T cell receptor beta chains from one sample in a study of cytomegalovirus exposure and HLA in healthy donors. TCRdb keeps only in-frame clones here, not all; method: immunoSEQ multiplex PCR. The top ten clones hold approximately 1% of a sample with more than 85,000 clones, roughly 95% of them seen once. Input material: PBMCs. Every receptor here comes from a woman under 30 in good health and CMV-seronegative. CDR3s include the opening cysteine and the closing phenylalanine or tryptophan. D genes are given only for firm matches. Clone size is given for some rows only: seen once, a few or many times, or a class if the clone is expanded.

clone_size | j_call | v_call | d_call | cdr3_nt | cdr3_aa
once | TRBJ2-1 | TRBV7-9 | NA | TGTGCCAGCAGCGTTCGGGAGAAGGTCGGCAATGAGCAGTTCTTC | CASSVREKVGNEQFF
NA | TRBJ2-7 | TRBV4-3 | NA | TGCGCCAGCAGCCAAGATCCGGACAGTGACTACGAGCAGTACTTC | CASSQDPDSDYEQYF
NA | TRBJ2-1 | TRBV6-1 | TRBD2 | TGTGCCAGCAGTGGACTACTAGCGGGGAGCTACAATGAGCAGTTCTTC | CASSGLLAGSYNEQFF
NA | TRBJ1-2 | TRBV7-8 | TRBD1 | TGTGCCAGCAGCTTGGGGGGACAGGGCGATGGCTACACCTTC | CASSLGGQGDGYTF
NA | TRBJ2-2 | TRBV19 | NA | TGTGCCAGTCAGGGGCAAAAGAACACCGGGGAGCTGTTTTTT | CASQGQKNTGELFF
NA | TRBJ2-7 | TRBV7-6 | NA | TGTGCCAGCAGCTTAGAGTTCGCTGAAGCCTCCTACGAGCAGTACTTC | CASSLEFAEASYEQYF
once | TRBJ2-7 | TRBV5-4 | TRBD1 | TGTGCCAGCAGCTTGGGAGGGACAGGGTCCTACGAGCAGTACTTC | CASSLGGTGSYEQYF
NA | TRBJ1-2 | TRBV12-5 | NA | TGTGCTAGTGGTCCAGACAGGTTAGATGGCTACACCTTC | CASGPDRLDGYTF
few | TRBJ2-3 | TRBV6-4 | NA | TGTGCCAGCAGTGACTCATTGGAACAGTCGGATACGCAGTATTTT | CASSDSLEQSDTQYF
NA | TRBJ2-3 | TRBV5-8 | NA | TGTGCCAGCAGCTTGGCAGGGTTCGGAGATACGCAGTATTTT | CASSLAGFGDTQYF
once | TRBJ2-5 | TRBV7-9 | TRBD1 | TGTGCCAGCAGCGAGACAGGGGGATGGGAGACCCAGTACTTC | CASSETGGWETQYF
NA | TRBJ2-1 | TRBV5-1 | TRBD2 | TGCGCCAGCAGCTCGGGACTAGCGGGGTTCAATGAGCAGTTCTTC | CASSSGLAGFNEQFF
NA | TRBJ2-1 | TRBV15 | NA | TGTGCCACCAGCACCGCCGCCGGACAGAGCTCCTACAATGAGCAGTTCTTC | CATSTAAGQSSYNEQFF
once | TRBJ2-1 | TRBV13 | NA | TGTGCCAGCAGCAACCGATTGGAGGGGCGAACAAATGAGCAGTTCTTC | CASSNRLEGRTNEQFF
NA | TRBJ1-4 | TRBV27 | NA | TGTGCCAGCAGTCAAAGGGGACAAAAAAATGAAAAACTGTTTTTT | CASSQRGQKNEKLFF
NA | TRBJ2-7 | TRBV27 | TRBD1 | TGTGCCAGCAGTAGGGACAGGGGAAGCTACGAGCAGTACTTC | CASSRDRGSYEQYF
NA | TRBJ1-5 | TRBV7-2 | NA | TGTGCCAGCAGCTTGTGGGGCGGACGATATAGCAATCAGCCCCAGCATTTT | CASSLWGGRYSNQPQHF
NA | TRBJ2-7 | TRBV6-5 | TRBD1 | TGTGCCAGCAGCCCCGTCGGACAGGGCCACTACGAGCAGTACTTC | CASSPVGQGHYEQYF
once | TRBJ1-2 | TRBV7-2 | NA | TGTGCCAGCAGCTCCGTTGAGGAGGGCGGGAACTATGGCTACACCTTC | CASSSVEEGGNYGYTF
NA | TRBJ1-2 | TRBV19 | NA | TGTGCCAGTAGCGAAGGCAGGGTTTACTATGGCTACACCTTC | CASSEGRVYYGYTF
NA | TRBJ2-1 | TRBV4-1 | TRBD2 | TGCGCCAGCAGCCCCTTAGCGGGGGGGCGATATGAGCAGTTCTTC | CASSPLAGGRYEQFF
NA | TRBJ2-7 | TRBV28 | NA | TGTGCCAGCAGTTTAGACACCGAAGGCTACGAGCAGTACTTC | CASSLDTEGYEQYF
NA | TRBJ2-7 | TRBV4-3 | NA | TGCGCCAGCAGCCCCGCCTGGGGCAGGGAGGTATACGAGCAGTACTTC | CASSPAWGREVYEQYF
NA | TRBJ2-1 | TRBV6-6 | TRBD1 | TGTGCCAGCAGAAAGGGACAGGGAACCTACAATGAGCAGTTCTTC | CASRKGQGTYNEQFF
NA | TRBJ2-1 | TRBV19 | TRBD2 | TGTGCCAGTAGTTTGACTAGCACGAGCTCCTACAATGAGCAGTTCTTC | CASSLTSTSSYNEQFF
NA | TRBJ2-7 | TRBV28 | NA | TGTGCCAGCAGTTTATATACCCCGGGCGAGCAGTACTTC | CASSLYTPGEQYF
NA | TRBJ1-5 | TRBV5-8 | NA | TGTGCCAGCAGTCGGGGAGAGAGGCAGCCCCAGCATTTT | CASSRGERQPQHF
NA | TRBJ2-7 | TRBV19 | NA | TGTGCCAGTAGTCCCACCTCATCCACCGGCTACGAGCAGTACTTC | CASSPTSSTGYEQYF
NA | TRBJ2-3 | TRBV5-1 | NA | TGCGCCAGCAGCTTCGGACGGGGGAGAATAAACAACACAGATACGCAGTATTTT | CASSFGRGRINNTDTQYF
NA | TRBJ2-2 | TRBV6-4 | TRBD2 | TGTGCCAGCAGTGACTCCCCTAGCGGGGATACCGGGGAGCTGTTTTTT | CASSDSPSGDTGELFF
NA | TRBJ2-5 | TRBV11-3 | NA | TGTGCCAGCAGCCGGAGGCCAGCGAGGTACCAAGAGACCCAGTACTTC | CASSRRPARYQETQYF
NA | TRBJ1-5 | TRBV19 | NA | TGTGCCAGTAAAGGCCAGGGCAATCAGCCCCAGCATTTT | CASKGQGNQPQHF
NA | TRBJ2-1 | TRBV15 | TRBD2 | TGTGCCACCAGCAGCTCGGGGGGGGCGGCAGGGAATGAGCAGTTCTTC | CATSSSGGAAGNEQFF
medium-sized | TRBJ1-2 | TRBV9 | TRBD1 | TGTGCCAGCAGCCCGCAGGGGGCAGGGCCAGGCTATGGCTACACCTTC | CASSPQGAGPGYGYTF
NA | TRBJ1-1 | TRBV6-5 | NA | TGTGCCAGCAGTTACTCGGGGCCTTTGTTTACTGAAGCTTTCTTT | CASSYSGPLFTEAFF
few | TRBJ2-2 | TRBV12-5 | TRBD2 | TGTGCTAGTGCCTCGTTAGCGGGGACATACACCGGGGAGCTGTTTTTT | CASASLAGTYTGELFF
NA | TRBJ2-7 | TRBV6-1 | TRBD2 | TGTGCCAGCACCCCAGCGGGAAACCTGCACGAGCAGTACTTC | CASTPAGNLHEQYF